This TCR beta chain was captured in a study of beta chain features in type 1 diabetes (dated by TCRdb to 2017 to 2018). About the investigation overall: No differences in mean age, gender distribution, total cell number or subset yield were found between patients and healthy donors. The study compared the TCRB repertoires of sorted circulating CD4+ T cell subsets in recently diagnosed type 1 diabetes patients with those in matched healthy donors. A total of just under 110,000,000 sorted cells were examined across all samples, and RNA yield correlated strongly with the number of cells per subset. Regulatory and stem cell-like memory subsets were isolated from only 8 patients and about eight healthy donors, whereas naive and central memory subsets came from all 30 or so donors. What the research found in general, with its limitations: At VDJ recombination sites, patients with type 1 diabetes made fewer insertions and deleted more nucleotides, a pattern implying thymic rearrangement abnormalities. Because small numbers of individuals were included in the HLA sub-analyses, any influence of HLA type on TCRB rearrangement was left unresolved. Naive, central memory and regulatory TCRB repertoires appeared to be more alike among patients than among healthy donors. Sequencing cDNA rather than genomic DNA could over-represent highly expressing activated cells, although activation and CD3 levels did not differ between groups. In all four CD4+ subsets, TCRB CDR3 length was moderately but significantly shorter in type 1 diabetes patients. PCR may preferentially amplify shorter templates, but because patient and control samples were amplified and corrected together, any resulting skew would affect both groups equally.

From cysteine to phenylalanine, the CDR3 is 12 amino acids long. The retained sequence is limited to the CDR3, 36 bases, with the frame set at the first base. CDR1 and CDR2 were assigned from the germline V gene as SQVTM and ANQGSEA. V loses 7 bases at its end and J loses 7 bases; junction bases beyond the gene matches: 7. All of the isolated RNA was reverse transcribed with the High Capacity cDNA Reverse Transcription Kit, so expressed TCRB transcripts were sequenced. Naive, central memory and regulatory T cell samples underwent deep immunoSEQ sequencing, averaging around 4 million total reads per sample. Sorted cells were lysed in RLT buffer, and RNA was extracted using DNase-treated RNeasy Micro or Mini kits according to cell number. Each cell subset was processed on its own to prevent cross-contamination, while patient and healthy donor samples were processed together. The immunoSEQ multiplex PCR was used to amplify TCRB sequences from cDNA, generating 87-bp fragments that spanned the CDR3 region. Amplicons were sequenced on the Illumina HiSeq platform. Regarding the original processing steps: PCR bias was computationally corrected using synthetic template baselines, reads within Hamming distance 2 were collapsed, and singletons that could not be merged were discarded. Reads were aligned against IMGT to assign V, D and J genes, CDR3 length and insertions or deletions at six rearrangement sites. Within each subset, clonotype counts were normalized to sorted cell number, and only after that were true diversity and Gini coefficients computed with the tcR R package. The overlap coefficient, calculated on TCRB nucleotide sequences, was used to quantify repertoire sharing. As a proxy for the pre-selection repertoire, out-of-frame TCRB sequences from naive cells were analyzed. TCRdb retrieved this table from immuneACCESS and kept in-frame rearrangements only. Not all clones are present; in checked studies, unresolved V genes account for under half, and no reason is known for the remainder. V, J and clone size reflect that table, while D and trimming were determined from the DNA. For this sample the table gives around 240,000 clones, of which about 70% were detected only once. Approximately 0.05% of the sample lies in the top ten.

Each donor gave one peripheral blood draw, about 100 mL on average, collected into heparinised tubes. Using a panel that included CD45RO, CCR7, CD25, CD127, CD95 and CD27, naive, central memory, regulatory and stem cell-like memory CD4+ T cells were sorted on a BD FACSAria II. Purity was above 95% for every sorted population. Right away, PBMCs were isolated by Lymphoprep density gradient centrifugation and were stained directly, with no culture step. To minimize batch effects, samples were stained and sorted in pairs, one healthy donor with one patient per experiment. As for this clone: The target of this receptor is not known. Per-base qualities were not stored, and no clone one base away is much larger.

The chain was built from TRBV29-1 and TRBJ1-2, and TRBD1 aligns with 9 junction nucleotides. This sequence was found in a man younger than 45 in good health. The source material was naive CD4+ T cells from blood. The sample's cell subset or site label, decoded: true naive CD4+ T cells. The nucleotide sequence reads as follows: TGCAGCGCCCGGACAGGGGAGGTTGGCTACACCTTC. Translated, it gives CSARTGEVGYTF.